These 8 T cell receptor beta chains were all obtained from the same sample, sequenced in a study of shared T cell receptors in the human thymus. Profiled with immunoSEQ multiplex PCR; TCRdb holds only in-frame clones, not every one. The data contain hundreds of thousands of clones, roughly 86% of them singletons. These same records also appear under a second study, on human thymus T cells.

Material for sequencing was thymocytes. These receptors originate from a boy younger than two with a congenital heart defect.

This chain links TRBV11-2 with TRBJ2-7, with 8 bases aligning to TRBD1. Germline loops: CDR1 SGHAT, CDR2 FQNNGV. Trimming took 0 bases from V and 4 from J; bases not matched to a gene: 11. The CDR3 totals 17 residues. The CDR3 sequence: CASSLDRGQAPIYEQYF. The DNA for the CDR3 is TGTGCCAGCAGCTTAGATCGGGGACAGGCTCCGATATACGAGCAGTACTTC.

The rearrangement links TRBV27 to TRBJ2-3, with TRBD1 matching 10 bases. Germline trimming cut 5 bases from V and 2 bases from J; bases unmatched to any gene: 10. Per the germline V gene, CDR1 is MNHEY and CDR2 is SMNVEV (reference sequence). There are 17 residues in the CDR3. The CDR3 DNA reads as TGTGCCAGCAGTCCCGGGGGGACAGGGGCGGCCACAGATACGCAGTATTTT. It encodes CASSPGGTGAATDTQYF.

V and J are TRBV28 and TRBJ1-5; the D is unclear. CDR3 length equals 14 residues. V shed 6 bases and J shed 0 bases, with 9 bases lying between them. The germline V gene encodes CDR1 MDHEN and CDR2 SYDVKM. The CDR3 sequence is CASREYPSNQPQHF. CDR3 nucleotides: TGTGCCAGCAGAGAGTACCCTAGCAATCAGCCCCAGCATTTT.

CDR3 in DNA: TGTGCCAGCAGCTATGGGACAGGGAACTCCTATAATTCACCCCTCCACTTT. Translated: CASSYGTGNSYNSPLHF. This rearrangement joins TRBV5-5 to TRBJ1-6; TRBD1 agrees at 9 bases. The CDR3 extends over 17 amino acids. J lost 0 bases, V lost 3 bases, and 4 bases had no gene match. Germline V gene lookup returns CDR1 SGHKS and CDR2 YYEKEE (reference sequence).

The gene calls are TRBV30 and TRBJ2-7; D is perhaps TRBD2 (6 bases). Germline V gene lookup returns CDR1 GTSNPN and CDR2 SVGIG (reference sequence). This CDR3 region has 16 residues. The V gene lost 2 bases and the J gene lost 6 bases, with 23 bases spanning the gap. CDR3 nucleotides: TGTGCCTGGAGTAGGGTGGAGGGGCAGGTTCCTGGCGAGCAGTACTTC. This sequence encodes CAWSRVEGQVPGEQYF. The complete variable domain, with remaining parts taken from reference TRBV30 and TRBJ2-7, reads SQTIHQWPATLVQPVGSPLSLECTVEGTSNPNLYWYRQAAGRGLQLLFYSVGIGQISSEVPQNLSASRPQDRQFILSSKKLLLSDSGFYLCAWSRVEGQVPGEQYFGPGTRLTVT.

The genes are TRBV2 and TRBJ2-3, with TRBD2 identical over 14 bases. The germline CDR1 and CDR2 sequences are SNHLY and FYNNEI. The trim removed 6 bases at V and 2 bases at J, leaving 4 bases unmatched. This CDR3 is built from 16 residues. CDR3 protein: CASSKGLAGDTDTQYF. CDR3 in DNA: TGTGCCAGCAGCAAGGGACTAGCGGGGGACACAGATACGCAGTATTTT. The full variable domain, in which reference TRBV2 and TRBJ2-3 provide the parts outside the CDR3, is EPEVTQTPSHQVTQMGQEVILRCVPISNHLYFYWYRQILGQKVEFLVSFYNNEISEKSEIFDDQFSVERPDGSNFTLKIRSTKLEDSAMYFCASSKGLAGDTDTQYFGPGTRLTVL.

This chain connects TRBV19 to TRBJ1-2; weak D call: TRBD1 (6 bases). Trimming left V 7 bases short and J 4 bases short, with 25 bases between. CDR3 length equals 17 residues. The germline CDR1 and CDR2 sequences are LNHDA and SQIVND (reference sequence). The CDR3 nucleotides read TGTGCCAGTACCAAGGAGGGGGGGGACAACCAAACCTATGGCTACACCTTC. It is translated as CASTKEGGDNQTYGYTF.

V is TRBV5-6 and J is TRBJ2-5, with D perhaps matching TRBD2 (6 bases). The CDR3 contains 15 residues. Trimming left V 1 base short and J 5 bases short, with 15 bases between. Germline V gene data show CDR1 as SGHDT and CDR2 as YYEEEE. The CDR3 loop reads CASSLSGEARETQYF. In nucleotides, the CDR3 is TGTGCCAGCAGCTTGTCGGGGGAAGCGAGGGAGACCCAGTACTTC. Using reference TRBV5-6 and TRBJ2-5 for the parts outside the CDR3, the full variable domain is DAGVTQSPTHLIKTRGQQVTLRCSPKSGHDTVSWYQQALGQGPQFIFQYYEEEERQRGNFPDRFSGHQFPNYSSELNVNALLLGDSALYLCASSLSGEARETQYFGPGTRLLVL.